Reported below is one T cell receptor (beta chain). Its antigen remains unidentified. Germline V CDR1 and CDR2: MDHEN, SYDVKM. The CDR3 contains 14 residues. V dropped 9 bases and J dropped 9 bases, with 24 bases sitting between them. Indicated time point: pretreatment peripheral blood. The sample comes from a study of PD-L1 blockade in urothelial cancer. General study results and limits: Below-median pretreatment blood TCR clonality was a predictor of better survival.

The assay was immunoSEQ multiplex PCR, and TCRdb's table has in-frame clones only and misses some. The sample consists of over 30,000 clones, 84% of them appearing once. The chain recombines TRBV28 with TRBJ2-7, with D possibly matching TRBD2 (6 bases). The sample here was PBMCs, taken around atezolizumab (anti-PD-L1) treatment. The receptor comes from a man aged 60 to 75 with urothelial cancer. In DNA, the CDR3 is TGTGCCAGTAGACCCGGGACTGATTTTTTTGGGCAGTACTTC. It encodes CASRPGTDFFGQYF.